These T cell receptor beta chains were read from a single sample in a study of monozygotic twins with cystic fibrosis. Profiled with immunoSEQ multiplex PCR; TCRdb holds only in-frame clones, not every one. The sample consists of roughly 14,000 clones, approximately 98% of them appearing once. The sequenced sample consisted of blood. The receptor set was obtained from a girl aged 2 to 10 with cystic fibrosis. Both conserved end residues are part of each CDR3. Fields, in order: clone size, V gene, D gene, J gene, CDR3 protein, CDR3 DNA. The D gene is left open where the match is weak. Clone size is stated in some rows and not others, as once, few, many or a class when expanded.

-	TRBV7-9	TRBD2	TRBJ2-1	CASSPGLADMIRYNEQFF	TGTGCCAGCAGCCCCGGACTAGCGGACATGATTCGATACAATGAGCAGTTCTTC
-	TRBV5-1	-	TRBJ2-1	CASSLSGGAYNEQFF	TGCGCCAGCAGCTTGTCAGGGGGGGCCTACAATGAGCAGTTCTTC
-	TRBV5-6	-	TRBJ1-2	CASHGGRNYGYTF	TGTGCCAGCCACGGGGGACGGAACTATGGCTACACCTTC
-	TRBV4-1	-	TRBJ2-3	CASSQEASRVTDTQYF	TGCGCCAGCAGCCAAGAAGCTAGCCGGGTCACAGATACGCAGTATTTT
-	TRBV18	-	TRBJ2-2	CASSTLSELFF	TGTGCCAGCTCGACCTTAAGTGAGCTGTTTTTT
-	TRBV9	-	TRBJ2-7	CASSVGGDPSSYEQYF	TGTGCCAGCAGCGTAGGGGGCGACCCAAGCTCCTACGAGCAGTACTTC
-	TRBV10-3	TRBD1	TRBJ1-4	CAISESTGYNEKLFF	TGTGCCATCAGTGAGTCGACAGGGTATAATGAAAAACTGTTTTTT
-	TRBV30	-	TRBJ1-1	CAWIPGHGYTEAFF	TGTGCCTGGATACCGGGACACGGTTACACTGAAGCTTTCTTT
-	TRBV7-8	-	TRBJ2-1	CASSLVEQFF	TGTGCCAGCAGCTTAGTCGAGCAGTTCTTC
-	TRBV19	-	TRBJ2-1	CASSDSGTESFVNEQFF	TGTGCCAGTAGTGACTCCGGGACTGAAAGTTTTGTCAATGAGCAGTTCTTC
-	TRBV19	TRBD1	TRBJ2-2	CASSRDRGPGGELFF	TGTGCCAGTAGCAGGGACAGGGGGCCGGGCGGGGAGCTGTTTTTT
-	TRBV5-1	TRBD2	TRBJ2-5	CASSWGLAGFYQETQYF	TGCGCCAGCAGCTGGGGACTAGCGGGATTTTACCAAGAGACCCAGTACTTC
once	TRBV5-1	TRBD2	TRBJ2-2	CASSFRRESTGELFF	TGCGCCAGCAGCTTTCGGCGGGAGAGTACCGGGGAGCTGTTTTTT
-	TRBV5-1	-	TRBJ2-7	CASSIKGGGVYEQYF	TGCGCCAGCAGCATAAAGGGGGGAGGGGTCTACGAGCAGTACTTC
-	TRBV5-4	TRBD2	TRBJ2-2	CASSWPPERGYTGELFF	TGTGCCAGCAGCTGGCCCCCTGAGCGGGGGTACACCGGGGAGCTGTTTTTT
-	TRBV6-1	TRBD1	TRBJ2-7	CASSRTGGEQYF	TGTGCCAGCAGCAGGACAGGGGGCGAGCAGTACTTC
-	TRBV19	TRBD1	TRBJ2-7	CASSPGQGRTCF	TGTGCCAGTAGTCCGGGACAGGGAAGGACCTGCTTC
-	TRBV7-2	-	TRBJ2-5	CASSTTAQETQYF	TGTGCCAGCAGCACAACGGCCCAAGAGACCCAGTACTTC
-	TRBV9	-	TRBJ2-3	CASSVASRTDTQYF	TGTGCCAGCAGCGTAGCTTCCCGCACAGATACGCAGTATTTT
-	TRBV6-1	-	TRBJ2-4	CASSEFYIQYF	TGTGCCAGCAGTGAATTCTACATTCAGTACTTC
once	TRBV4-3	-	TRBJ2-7	CASSQDRTYEQYF	TGCGCCAGCAGCCAAGACAGAACCTACGAGCAGTACTTC
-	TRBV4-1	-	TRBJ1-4	CASSQVRPATNEKLFF	TGCGCCAGCAGCCAAGTCAGGCCCGCAACTAATGAAAAACTGTTTTTT
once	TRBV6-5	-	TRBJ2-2	CASRRATGELFF	TGTGCCAGCAGGAGGGCAACCGGGGAGCTGTTTTTT
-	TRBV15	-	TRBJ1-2	CATSRGVDSYGYTF	TGTGCCACCAGCAGAGGAGTGGACAGCTATGGCTACACCTTC
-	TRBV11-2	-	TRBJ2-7	CASSSQGYEQYF	TGTGCCAGCAGCTCACAGGGTTACGAGCAGTACTTC
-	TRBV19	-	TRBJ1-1	CASSIGRITEAFF	TGTGCCAGTAGTATAGGCAGGATAACTGAAGCTTTCTTT
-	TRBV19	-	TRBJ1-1	CASSILPAGGNTEAFF	TGTGCCAGTAGTATCCTACCCGCGGGGGGGAATACTGAAGCTTTCTTT
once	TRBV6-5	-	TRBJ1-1	CASTPGRVTTEAFF	TGTGCCAGCACCCCGGGGAGGGTGACCACTGAAGCTTTCTTT
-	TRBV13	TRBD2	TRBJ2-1	CASSLTSGRALNYNEQFF	TGTGCCAGCAGCCTGACTAGCGGGAGGGCTCTAAACTACAATGAGCAGTTCTTC
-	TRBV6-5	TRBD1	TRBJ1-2	CASSYRTGGNGYTF	TGTGCCAGCAGTTACCGGACAGGGGGCAATGGCTACACCTTC
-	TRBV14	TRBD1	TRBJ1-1	CASSQHRGRETEAFF	TGTGCCAGCAGCCAACACAGGGGGCGGGAAACTGAAGCTTTCTTT
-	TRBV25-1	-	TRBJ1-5	CASSPWGSNQPQHF	TGTGCCAGCAGCCCTTGGGGTAGCAATCAGCCCCAGCATTTT
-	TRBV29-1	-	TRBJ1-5	CSVLFRADSNQPQHF	TGCAGCGTTCTCTTCAGGGCCGATAGCAATCAGCCCCAGCATTTT
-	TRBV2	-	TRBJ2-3	CATRPDSTDTQYF	TGTGCCACCCGACCCGATAGCACAGATACGCAGTATTTT
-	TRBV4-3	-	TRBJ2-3	CASSQDWQGPDTQYF	TGCGCCAGCAGCCAAGATTGGCAGGGTCCAGATACGCAGTATTTT
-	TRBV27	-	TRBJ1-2	CASSPWGEGANYGYTF	TGTGCCAGCAGTCCCTGGGGGGAGGGGGCTAACTATGGCTACACCTTC
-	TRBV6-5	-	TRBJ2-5	CASSILDSYETQYF	TGTGCCAGCAGTATCCTGGATAGCTACGAGACCCAGTACTTC
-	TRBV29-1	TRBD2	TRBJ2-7	CSASGAGVDSYEQYF	TGCAGCGCAAGCGGGGCGGGAGTGGATTCCTACGAGCAGTACTTC
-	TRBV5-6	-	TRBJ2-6	CASSLSWVAGANVLTF	TGTGCCAGCAGCTTGTCGTGGGTGGCCGGGGCCAACGTCCTGACTTTC
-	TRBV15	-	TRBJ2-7	CATSRDLGWGTKQYF	TGTGCCACCAGCAGAGATCTGGGGTGGGGGACGAAGCAGTACTTC
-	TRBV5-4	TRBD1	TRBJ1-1	CASSLATGGAGTEAFF	TGTGCCAGCAGCTTGGCGACAGGGGGCGCGGGGACTGAAGCTTTCTTT
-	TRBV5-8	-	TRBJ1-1	CASTLRGGPGTNTEAFF	TGTGCCAGCACCCTTAGGGGGGGCCCTGGCACCAACACTGAAGCTTTCTTT
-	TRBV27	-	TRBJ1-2	CASSADRDFQYGYTF	TGTGCCAGCAGTGCTGACCGGGATTTTCAGTATGGCTACACCTTC